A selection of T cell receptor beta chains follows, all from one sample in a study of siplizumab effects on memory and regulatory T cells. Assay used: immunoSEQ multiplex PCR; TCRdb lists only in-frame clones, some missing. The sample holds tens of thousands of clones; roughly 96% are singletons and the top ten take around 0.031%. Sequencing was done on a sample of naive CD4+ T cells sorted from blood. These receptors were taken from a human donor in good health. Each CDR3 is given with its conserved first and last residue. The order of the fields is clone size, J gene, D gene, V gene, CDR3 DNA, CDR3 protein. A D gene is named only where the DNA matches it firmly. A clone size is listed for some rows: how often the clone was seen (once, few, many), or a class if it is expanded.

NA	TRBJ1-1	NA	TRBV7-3	TGTGCCAGCAGCTTTCGAGGGGGCACTGAAGCTTTCTTT	CASSFRGGTEAFF
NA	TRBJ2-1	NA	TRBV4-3	TGCGCCAGCAGCTGGACACTTTCTGTCGATGAGCAGTTCTTC	CASSWTLSVDEQFF
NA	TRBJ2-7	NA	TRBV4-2	TGTGCCAGCAGCCTTGAAAAGGTAGAGACTTACGAGCAGTACTTC	CASSLEKVETYEQYF
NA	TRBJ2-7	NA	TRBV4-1	TGCGCCAGAGGGATCCCCACCTACGAGCAGTACTTC	CARGIPTYEQYF
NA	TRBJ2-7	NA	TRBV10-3	TGTGCCATCAGTGAGTCCGAAGCCGTCGCCTACGAGCAGTACTTC	CAISESEAVAYEQYF
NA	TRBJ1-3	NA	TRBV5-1	TGCGCCAGCAGCTCCGCAGGGGCTGGAAACACCATATATTTT	CASSSAGAGNTIYF
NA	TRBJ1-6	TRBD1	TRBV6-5	TGTGCCAGCAGTTACGGGGCGTTGCAGGGGGCCTCACCCCTCCACTTT	CASSYGALQGASPLHF
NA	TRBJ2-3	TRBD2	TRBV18	TGTGCCAGCCCCGCGACTAGCGGGGGGGCGTACGGGGAAGATACGCAGTATTTT	CASPATSGGAYGEDTQYF
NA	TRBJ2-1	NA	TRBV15	TGTGCCACCAGCACACGACTAGGGGCCTACAATGAGCAGTTCTTC	CATSTRLGAYNEQFF
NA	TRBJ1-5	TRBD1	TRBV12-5	TGTGCTAGTGGTTCATCGACAGGGCCTTATAGCAATCAGCCCCAGCATTTT	CASGSSTGPYSNQPQHF
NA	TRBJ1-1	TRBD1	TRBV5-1	TGCGCCAGCAGCCAGGGGACAGGGTGGGGCACTGAAGCTTTCTTT	CASSQGTGWGTEAFF
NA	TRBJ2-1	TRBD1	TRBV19	TGTGCTACGGTGGCAGGGGGCTATGAGCAGTTCTTC	CATVAGGYEQFF
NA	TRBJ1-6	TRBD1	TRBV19	TGTGCCAGTAGTCCAGGGGGGGTCTCCTATAATTCACCCCTCCACTTT	CASSPGGVSYNSPLHF
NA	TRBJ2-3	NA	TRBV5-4	TGTGCCAGCAGCTTGGTGGGTTTAGCTGCTTACAGCACAGATACGCAGTATTTT	CASSLVGLAAYSTDTQYF
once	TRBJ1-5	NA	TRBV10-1	TGCGCCAGCAGCCTAGAACACAATCAGCCCCAGCATTTT	CASSLEHNQPQHF
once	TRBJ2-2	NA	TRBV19	TGTGCCAGTACTAAGGGTGGAGGGTTTATGACCGGGGAGCTGTTTTTT	CASTKGGGFMTGELFF
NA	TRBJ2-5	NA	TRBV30	TGTGCCTGGAGCCGAGAGACCCAGTACTTC	CAWSRETQYF
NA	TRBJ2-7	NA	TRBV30	TGTGCCTGGAGTCACAGAGCCTACGAGCAGTACTTC	CAWSHRAYEQYF
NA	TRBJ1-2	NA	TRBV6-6	TGTGCCAGCAGCCCCGGACCTGACTATGGCTACACCTTC	CASSPGPDYGYTF
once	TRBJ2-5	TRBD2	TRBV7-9	TGTGCCAGCAGCGGTAGCGGGGGGGTGGCCTTCCAAGAGACCCAGTACTTC	CASSGSGGVAFQETQYF
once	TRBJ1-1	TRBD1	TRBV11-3	TGTGCCAGCAGCCCAGGGGGGGCCATGAACACTGAAGCTTTCTTT	CASSPGGAMNTEAFF
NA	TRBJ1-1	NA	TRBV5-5	TGTGCCAGCAGCAACCCGGGACTCCGGAACACTGAAGCTTTCTTT	CASSNPGLRNTEAFF